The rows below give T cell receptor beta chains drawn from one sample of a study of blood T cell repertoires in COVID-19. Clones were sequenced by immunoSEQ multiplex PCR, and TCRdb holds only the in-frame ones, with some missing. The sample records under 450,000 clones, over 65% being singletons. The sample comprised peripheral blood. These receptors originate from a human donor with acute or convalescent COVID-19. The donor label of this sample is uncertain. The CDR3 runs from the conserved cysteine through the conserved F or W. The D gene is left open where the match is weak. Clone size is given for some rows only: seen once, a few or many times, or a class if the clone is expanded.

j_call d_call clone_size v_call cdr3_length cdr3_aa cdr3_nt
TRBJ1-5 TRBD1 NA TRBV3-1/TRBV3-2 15 CASSQAGGGNQPQHF TGTGCCAGCAGCCAAGCAGGGGGCGGCAATCAGCCCCAGCATTTT
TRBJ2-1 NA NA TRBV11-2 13 CASSLVGRSEQFF TGTGCCAGCAGCTTAGTGGGTAGGAGTGAGCAGTTCTTC
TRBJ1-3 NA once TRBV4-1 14 CASSQPGIGNTIYF TGCGCCAGCAGCCAACCAGGGATTGGAAACACCATATATTTT
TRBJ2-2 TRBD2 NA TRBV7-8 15 CASKLKREWAGELFF TGTGCCAGCAAACTCAAGCGGGAGTGGGCCGGGGAGCTGTTTTTT
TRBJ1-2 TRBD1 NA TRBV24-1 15 CATSGSGQGKEGYTF TGTGCCACCAGTGGCTCGGGACAGGGTAAGGAGGGCTACACCTTC
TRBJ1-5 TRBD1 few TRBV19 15 CASSNRDSNNQPQHF TGTGCCAGTAGTAACCGGGACAGCAACAATCAGCCCCAGCATTTT
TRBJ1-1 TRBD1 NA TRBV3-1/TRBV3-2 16 CASSPLGQGKNTEAFF TGTGCCAGCAGCCCTTTAGGACAGGGAAAAAACACTGAAGCTTTCTTT
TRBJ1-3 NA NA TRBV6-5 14 CASNFWGPGNTIYF TGTGCCAGCAACTTCTGGGGGCCTGGAAACACCATATATTTT
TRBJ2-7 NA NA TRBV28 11 CASSQGSEQYF TGTGCCAGCAGTCAGGGCTCCGAGCAGTACTTC
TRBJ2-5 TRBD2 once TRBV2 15 CASSGERGTQETQYF TGTGCCAGCAGTGGAGAGCGGGGGACCCAAGAGACCCAGTACTTC
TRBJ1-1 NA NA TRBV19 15 CASTIGPGVNTEAFF TGTGCCAGTACCATAGGTCCAGGGGTCAACACTGAAGCTTTCTTT
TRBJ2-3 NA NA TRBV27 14 CASSGNRGTDTQYF TGTGCCAGCAGTGGGAACAGGGGCACAGATACGCAGTATTTT
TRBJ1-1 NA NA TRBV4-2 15 CASSQDPVRNTEAFF TGTGCCAGCAGCCAAGACCCGGTTCGGAACACTGAAGCTTTCTTT
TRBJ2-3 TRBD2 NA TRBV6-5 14 CASSYSGGSDTQYF TGTGCCAGCAGTTACTCGGGGGGGTCAGATACGCAGTATTTT
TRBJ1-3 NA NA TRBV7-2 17 CASSPGRRVSPGNTIYF TGTGCCAGCAGTCCGGGGAGACGGGTCTCGCCTGGAAACACCATATATTTT
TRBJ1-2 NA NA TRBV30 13 CAWSLGIDYGYTF TGTGCCTGGAGTTTGGGCATCGACTATGGCTACACCTTC
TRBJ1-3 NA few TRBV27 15 CASSPTQVPGNTIYF TGTGCCAGCAGTCCGACACAGGTTCCTGGAAACACCATATATTTT
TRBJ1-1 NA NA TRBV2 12 CASNSAGAKAFF TGTGCCAGCAATTCGGCGGGGGCGAAAGCTTTCTTT
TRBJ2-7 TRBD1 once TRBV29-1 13 CSVLDRGTYEQYF TGCAGCGTCCTGGACAGGGGAACCTACGAGCAGTACTTC
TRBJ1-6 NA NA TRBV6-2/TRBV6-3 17 CASSHRQLSTLNSPLHF TGTGCCAGCAGTCACAGACAGCTCTCTACCCTAAATTCACCCCTCCACTTT
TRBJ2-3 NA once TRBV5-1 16 CASSLVAVNGPDTQYF TGCGCCAGCAGCTTGGTAGCAGTTAATGGCCCAGATACGCAGTATTTT
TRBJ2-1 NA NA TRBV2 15 CASRLGGTPYNEQFF TGTGCCAGCAGGCTCGGGGGAACTCCTTACAATGAGCAGTTCTTC
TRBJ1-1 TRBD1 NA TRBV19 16 CASADRGRNGNTEAFF TGTGCCAGTGCCGACAGGGGCCGCAATGGGAACACTGAAGCTTTCTTT
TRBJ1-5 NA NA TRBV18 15 CASSPTGGYNQPQHF TGTGCCAGCTCACCCACAGGCGGCTACAATCAGCCCCAGCATTTT